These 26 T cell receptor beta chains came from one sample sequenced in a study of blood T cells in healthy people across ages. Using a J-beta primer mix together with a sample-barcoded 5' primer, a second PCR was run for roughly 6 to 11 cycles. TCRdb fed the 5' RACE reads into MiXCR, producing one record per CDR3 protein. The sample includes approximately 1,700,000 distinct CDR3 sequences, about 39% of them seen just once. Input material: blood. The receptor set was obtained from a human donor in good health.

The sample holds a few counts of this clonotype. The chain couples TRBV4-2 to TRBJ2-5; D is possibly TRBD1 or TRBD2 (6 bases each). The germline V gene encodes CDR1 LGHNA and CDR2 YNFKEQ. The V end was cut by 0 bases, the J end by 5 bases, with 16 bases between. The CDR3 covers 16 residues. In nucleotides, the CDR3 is TGTGCCAGCAGCCAAGAAGGGGGGCTCGTAGTGGAGACCCAGTACTTC. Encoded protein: CASSQEGGLVVETQYF.

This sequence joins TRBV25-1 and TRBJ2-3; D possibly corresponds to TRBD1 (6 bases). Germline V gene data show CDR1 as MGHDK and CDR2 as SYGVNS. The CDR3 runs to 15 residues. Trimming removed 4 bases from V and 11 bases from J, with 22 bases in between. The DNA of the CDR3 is TGTGCCAGCAGTGTAACGGACAGCCCCAGGTTGGTGCAGTATTTT. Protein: CASSVTDSPRLVQYF.

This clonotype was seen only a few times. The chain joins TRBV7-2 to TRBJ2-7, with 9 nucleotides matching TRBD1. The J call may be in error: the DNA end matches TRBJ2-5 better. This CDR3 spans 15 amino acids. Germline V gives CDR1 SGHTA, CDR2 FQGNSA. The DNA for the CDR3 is TGTGCCAGCAGCTCGGAGACAGGGGGAGGAGAGACCCAGTACTTC. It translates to CASSSETGGGETQYF.

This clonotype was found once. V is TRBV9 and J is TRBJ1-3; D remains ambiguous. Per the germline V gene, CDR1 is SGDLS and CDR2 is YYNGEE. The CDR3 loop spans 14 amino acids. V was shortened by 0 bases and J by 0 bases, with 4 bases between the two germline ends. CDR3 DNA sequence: TGTGCCAGCAGCGTAGGGGCCTCTGGAAACACCATATATTTT. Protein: CASSVGASGNTIYF.

The CDR3 sequence: CASSLTAGASYEQYF. CDR3 DNA: TGTGCCAGCAGCCTTACAGCGGGGGCCTCCTACGAGCAGTACTTC. This chain uses TRBV7-2 with TRBJ2-7; 8 positions agree with TRBD2. Germline CDR1 SGHTA, CDR2 FQGNSA. V lost 5 bases to trimming and J lost 0 bases; unmatched junction nucleotides: 6. CDR3 length: 15 residues.

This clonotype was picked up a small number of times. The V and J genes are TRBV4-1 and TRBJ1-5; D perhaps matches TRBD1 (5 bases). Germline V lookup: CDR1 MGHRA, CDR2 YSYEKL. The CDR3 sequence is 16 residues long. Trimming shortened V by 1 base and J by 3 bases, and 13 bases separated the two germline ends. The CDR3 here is CASSQGGGANNQPQHF. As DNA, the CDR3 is TGCGCCAGCAGCCAAGGTGGCGGGGCAAACAATCAGCCCCAGCATTTT.

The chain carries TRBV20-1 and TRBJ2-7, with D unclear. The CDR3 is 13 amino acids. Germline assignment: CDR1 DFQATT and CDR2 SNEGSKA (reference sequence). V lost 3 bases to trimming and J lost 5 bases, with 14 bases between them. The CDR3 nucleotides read TGCAGTGCTAGGGATAGTCGTCAGGACGAGCAGTACTTC. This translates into CSARDSRQDEQYF.

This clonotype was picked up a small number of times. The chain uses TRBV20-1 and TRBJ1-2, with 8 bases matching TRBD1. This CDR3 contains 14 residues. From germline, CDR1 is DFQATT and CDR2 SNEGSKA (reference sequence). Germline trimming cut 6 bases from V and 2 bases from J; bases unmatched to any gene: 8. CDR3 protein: CSAPAYRGNYGYTF. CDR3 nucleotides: TGCAGTGCCCCCGCCTACAGGGGGAACTATGGCTACACCTTC.

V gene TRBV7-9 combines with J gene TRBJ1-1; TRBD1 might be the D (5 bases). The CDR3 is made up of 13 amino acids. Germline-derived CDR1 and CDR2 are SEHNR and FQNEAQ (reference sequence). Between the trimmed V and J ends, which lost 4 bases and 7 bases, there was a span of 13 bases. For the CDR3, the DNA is TGTGCCAGCAGCTGGGCGGGGGAGAGTGAAGCTTTCTTT. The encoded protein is CASSWAGESEAFF.

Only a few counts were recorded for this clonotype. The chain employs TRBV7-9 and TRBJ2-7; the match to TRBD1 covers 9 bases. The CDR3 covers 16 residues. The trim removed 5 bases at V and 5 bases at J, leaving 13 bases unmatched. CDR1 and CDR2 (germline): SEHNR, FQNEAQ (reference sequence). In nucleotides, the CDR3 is TGTGCCAGCAGCCCGGTCTTAGGGACAGGGACCCACGAGCAGTACTTC. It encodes CASSPVLGTGTHEQYF.

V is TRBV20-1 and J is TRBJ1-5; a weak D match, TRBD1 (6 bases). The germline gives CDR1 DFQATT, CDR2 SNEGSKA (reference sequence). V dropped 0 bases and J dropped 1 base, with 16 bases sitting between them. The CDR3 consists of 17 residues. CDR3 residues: CSARDISLGGSNQPQHF. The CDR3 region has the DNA TGCAGTGCTAGAGATATTTCGCTCGGGGGCAGCAATCAGCCCCAGCATTTT.

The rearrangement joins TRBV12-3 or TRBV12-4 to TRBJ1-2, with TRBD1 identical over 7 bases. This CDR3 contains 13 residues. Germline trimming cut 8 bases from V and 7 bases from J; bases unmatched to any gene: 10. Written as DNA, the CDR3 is TGTGCCAGCGGGAACAGGGGTGAAAGTGGCTACACCTTC. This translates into CASGNRGESGYTF.

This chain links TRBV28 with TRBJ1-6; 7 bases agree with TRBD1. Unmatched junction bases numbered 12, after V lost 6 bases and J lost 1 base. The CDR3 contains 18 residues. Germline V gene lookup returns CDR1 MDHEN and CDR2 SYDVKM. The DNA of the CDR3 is TGTGCCAGCAGCCTAACCGGGACAGAGAGTTCCTATAATTCACCCCTCCACTTT. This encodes CASSLTGTESSYNSPLHF.

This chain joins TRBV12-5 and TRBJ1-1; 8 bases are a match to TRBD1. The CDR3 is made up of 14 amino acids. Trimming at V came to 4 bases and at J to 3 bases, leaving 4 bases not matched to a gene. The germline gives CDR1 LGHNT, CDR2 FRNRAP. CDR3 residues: CASGSGGGYTEAFF. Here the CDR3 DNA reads TGTGCTAGTGGTTCAGGGGGCGGGTACACTGAAGCTTTCTTT.

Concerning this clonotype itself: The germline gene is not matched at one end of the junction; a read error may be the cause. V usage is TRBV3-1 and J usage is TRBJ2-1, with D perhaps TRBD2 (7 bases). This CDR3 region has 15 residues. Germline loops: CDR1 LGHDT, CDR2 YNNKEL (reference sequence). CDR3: CTSIRGGFRNNEQFF. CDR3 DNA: TGTACCAGCATCCGCGGGGGCTTCCGAAACAATGAGCAGTTCTTC.

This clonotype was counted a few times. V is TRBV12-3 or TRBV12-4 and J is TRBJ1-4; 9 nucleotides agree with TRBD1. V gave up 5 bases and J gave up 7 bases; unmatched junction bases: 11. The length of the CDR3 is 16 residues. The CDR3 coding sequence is TGTGCCAGCAGTCCATCGGGGACAGGGCTTGGTGAAAAACTGTTTTTT. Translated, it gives CASSPSGTGLGEKLFF.

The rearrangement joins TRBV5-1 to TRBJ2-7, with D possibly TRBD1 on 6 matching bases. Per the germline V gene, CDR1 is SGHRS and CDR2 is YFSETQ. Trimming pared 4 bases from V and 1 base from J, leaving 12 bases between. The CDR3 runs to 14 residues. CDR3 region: CASSVGHNSYEQYF. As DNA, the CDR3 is TGCGCCAGCAGCGTGGGACATAATTCCTACGAGCAGTACTTC.

This CDR3 reads CASSNNRGRYSPLHF. As DNA, the CDR3 is TGTGCCAGCAGCAACAACAGGGGGAGGTATTCACCCCTCCACTTT. The V call is TRBV7-2, the J call TRBJ1-6; 8 nucleotides agree with TRBD1. V lost 5 bases, J lost 8 bases, and 8 bases stayed unmatched. In germline, CDR1 is SGHTA, CDR2 FQGNSA. CDR3 size: 15 residues.

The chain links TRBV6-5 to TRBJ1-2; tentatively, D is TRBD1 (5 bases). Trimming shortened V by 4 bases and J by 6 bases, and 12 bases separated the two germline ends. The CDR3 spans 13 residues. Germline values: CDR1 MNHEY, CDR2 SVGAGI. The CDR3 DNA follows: TGTGCCAGCAGTTCGATGGGGGTCAATGGCTACACCTTC. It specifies CASSSMGVNGYTF.

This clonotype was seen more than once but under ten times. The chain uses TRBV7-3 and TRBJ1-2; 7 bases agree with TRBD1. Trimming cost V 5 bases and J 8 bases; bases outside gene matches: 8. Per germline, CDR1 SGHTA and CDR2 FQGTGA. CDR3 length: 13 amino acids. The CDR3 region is CASSLTGAGGYTF. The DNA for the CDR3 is TGTGCCAGCAGCCTTACAGGGGCGGGAGGCTACACCTTC.

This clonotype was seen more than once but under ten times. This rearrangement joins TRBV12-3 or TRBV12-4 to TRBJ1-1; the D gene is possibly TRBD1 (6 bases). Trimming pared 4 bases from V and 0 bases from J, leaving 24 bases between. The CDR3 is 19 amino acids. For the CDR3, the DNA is TGTGCCAGCAGTTCCCACCTCACAGGGATGGGATTGATGAACACTGAAGCTTTCTTT. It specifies CASSSHLTGMGLMNTEAFF.

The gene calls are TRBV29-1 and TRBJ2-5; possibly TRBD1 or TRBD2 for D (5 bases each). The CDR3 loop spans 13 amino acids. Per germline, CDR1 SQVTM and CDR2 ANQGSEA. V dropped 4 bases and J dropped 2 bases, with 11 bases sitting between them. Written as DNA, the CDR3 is TGCAGCGTTGTCCGGGACGGACAAGAGACCCAGTACTTC. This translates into CSVVRDGQETQYF.

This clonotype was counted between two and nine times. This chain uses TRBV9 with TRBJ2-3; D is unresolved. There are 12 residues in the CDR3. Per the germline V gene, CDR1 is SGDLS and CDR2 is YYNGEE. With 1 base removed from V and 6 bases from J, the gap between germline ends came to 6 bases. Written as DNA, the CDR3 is TGTGCCAGCAGCGTAACCTGGGATACGCAGTATTTT. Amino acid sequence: CASSVTWDTQYF.

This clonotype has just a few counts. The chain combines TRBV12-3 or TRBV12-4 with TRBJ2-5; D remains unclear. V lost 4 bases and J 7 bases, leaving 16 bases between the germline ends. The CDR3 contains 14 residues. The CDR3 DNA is TGTGCCAGCAGTTCTCCTCCAGACGTAGTGACCCAGTACTTC. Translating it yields CASSSPPDVVTQYF.

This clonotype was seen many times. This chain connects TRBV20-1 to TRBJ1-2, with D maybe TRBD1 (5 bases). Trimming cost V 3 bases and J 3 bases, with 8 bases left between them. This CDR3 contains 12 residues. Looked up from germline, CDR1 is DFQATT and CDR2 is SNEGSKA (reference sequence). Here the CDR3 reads CSARGGDYGYTF. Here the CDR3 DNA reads TGCAGTGCTAGGGGAGGGGACTATGGCTACACCTTC.

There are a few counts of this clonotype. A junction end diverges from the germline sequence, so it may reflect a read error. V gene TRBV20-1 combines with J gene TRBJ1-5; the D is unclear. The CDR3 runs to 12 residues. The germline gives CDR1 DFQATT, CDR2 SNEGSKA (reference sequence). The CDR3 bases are TGCAGTGCTACCCACCCTAGTCAGCCCCGGCATTTT. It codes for CSATHPSQPRHF.